This record covers a single T cell receptor beta chain. Assay: immunoSEQ multiplex PCR; the TCRdb copy retains only in-frame clones and omits some. The repertoire holds about 310,000 clones, roughly 89% seen once, with 1% in the top ten. This record comes from a study of blood T cell repertoires in COVID-19. The V gene end was trimmed by 4 bases and the J gene end by 1 base; junction bases not matched to a gene: 7. The CDR3 has 15 residues. Per the germline V gene, CDR1 is SGHRS and CDR2 is YFSETQ. The chain links TRBV5-1 to TRBJ1-1; the match to TRBD1 covers 7 bases. This TCR was recovered from a woman aged 40 to 49 with COVID-19, enrolled during active disease. Material: peripheral blood. The CDR3: CASSPTGLANTEAFF. CDR3 nucleotides: TGCGCCAGCAGCCCGACAGGGCTGGCGAACACTGAAGCTTTCTTT.